This is a list of T cell receptor beta chains from one sample in a study of T cell changes during pregnancy in multiple sclerosis. Assay used: immunoSEQ multiplex PCR; TCRdb lists only in-frame clones, some missing. The table includes roughly 80,000 clones, about 91% detected once. The input for sequencing was peripheral blood, taken before pregnancy. The receptor set was obtained from a female donor with multiple sclerosis, enrolled in a pregnancy study. Both conserved end residues are part of each CDR3. A D gene is named only where the DNA matches it firmly. Only some rows state a clone size, as once, few, many or a class for expanded clones.

>.|TRBJ1-5|13|.|TRBV6-5
CASSYDRNQPQHF
TGTGCCAGCAGTTACGACAGAAATCAGCCCCAGCATTTT
>.|TRBJ2-3|17|TRBD2|TRBV4-1
CASSHPTRAGVTDTQYF
TGCGCCAGCAGCCATCCCACCCGAGCGGGGGTCACAGATACGCAGTATTTT
>.|TRBJ2-1|16|TRBD2|TRBV7-2
CASTPSSGYSYNEQFF
TGTGCCAGCACCCCCTCTAGCGGTTACTCCTACAATGAGCAGTTCTTC
>.|TRBJ2-7|14|.|TRBV7-2
CASSLTGDLREQYF
TGTGCCAGCAGCTTGACAGGAGACTTGAGGGAGCAGTACTTC
>.|TRBJ1-5|14|.|TRBV2
CASSEGQSNQPQHF
TGTGCCAGCAGTGAAGGGCAGAGCAATCAGCCCCAGCATTTT
>.|TRBJ1-1|15|.|TRBV5-4
CASSLPGPEGTEAFF
TGTGCCAGCAGCTTACCGGGACCGGAGGGCACTGAAGCTTTCTTT
>.|TRBJ2-3|15|TRBD2|TRBV5-1
CASSFLAAHTDTQYF
TGCGCCAGCAGCTTTCTAGCGGCCCACACAGATACGCAGTATTTT
>.|TRBJ2-7|15|.|TRBV28
CASSASVGPAGEQYF
TGTGCCAGCAGTGCGTCAGTGGGCCCCGCGGGCGAGCAGTACTTC
>once|TRBJ2-3|14|.|TRBV19
CATLGASGTDTQYF
TGTGCCACCCTAGGGGCTAGCGGCACAGATACGCAGTATTTT
>once|TRBJ1-3|12|.|TRBV30
CAWSLQGNTIYF
TGTGCCTGGAGTTTACAGGGAAACACCATATATTTT
>.|TRBJ2-5|14|.|TRBV27
CASSLFGRQETQYF
TGTGCCAGCAGTTTATTCGGTCGACAGGAGACCCAGTACTTC
>.|TRBJ2-5|20|TRBD2|TRBV9
CASSVDPLGAGVRKGETQYF
TGTGCCAGCAGCGTAGACCCCCTGGGAGCGGGAGTACGGAAAGGAGAGACCCAGTACTTC
>.|TRBJ1-3|16|.|TRBV28
CASSSPTGSGGNTIYF
TGTGCCAGCAGTTCCCCCACAGGCTCTGGGGGAAACACCATATATTTT
>.|TRBJ2-7|11|.|TRBV29-1
CSGRGQDEQYF
TGCAGCGGGAGGGGGCAGGACGAGCAGTACTTC
>.|TRBJ2-7|12|TRBD2|TRBV30
CAWGLAGGEQYF
TGTGCCTGGGGTCTAGCGGGAGGCGAGCAGTACTTC
>once|TRBJ2-3|16|TRBD2|TRBV9
CASSDGTSVRTDTQYF
TGTGCCAGCAGCGACGGAACTAGCGTACGCACAGATACGCAGTATTTT
>.|TRBJ1-2|12|TRBD1|TRBV29-1
CSVVDWTGGYTF
TGCAGCGTCGTCGACTGGACAGGTGGCTACACCTTC
>.|TRBJ2-7|15|TRBD2|TRBV19
CASSIVSAGDYEQYF
TGTGCCAGTAGTATAGTCTCGGCGGGAGACTACGAGCAGTACTTC
>.|TRBJ1-1|13|.|TRBV28
CASSWGVTPSAFF
TGTGCCAGCAGTTGGGGGGTCACACCTTCAGCTTTCTTT
>.|TRBJ2-5|15|.|TRBV9
CASSGGVESQETQYF
TGTGCCAGCAGCGGGGGGGTTGAGAGCCAAGAGACCCAGTACTTC
>.|TRBJ2-2|12|.|TRBV15
CATSTNTGELFF
TGTGCCACCAGCACTAACACCGGGGAGCTGTTTTTT
>.|TRBJ1-1|13|TRBD1|TRBV29-1
CSAGQGARTEAFF
TGCAGCGCAGGACAGGGGGCGAGGACTGAAGCTTTCTTT
>.|TRBJ1-2|15|TRBD1|TRBV28
CASSWGQGRPYGYTF
TGTGCCAGCAGTTGGGGACAGGGTAGGCCCTATGGCTACACCTTC
>.|TRBJ2-1|15|.|TRBV19
CASSLTISSYNEQFF
TGTGCCAGTAGTCTAACTATAAGTTCCTACAATGAGCAGTTCTTC
>.|TRBJ1-4|13|.|TRBV18
CASSPGQSEKLFF
TGTGCCAGCTCTCCTGGACAGAGTGAAAAACTGTTTTTT
>.|TRBJ2-2|12|.|TRBV15
CATSRGRGELFF
TGTGCCACCAGCAGGGGGAGGGGGGAGCTGTTTTTT
>few|TRBJ2-1|13|.|TRBV7-7
CASSQTGNNEQFF
TGTGCTAGCAGCCAGACAGGAAATAATGAGCAGTTCTTC
>.|TRBJ2-7|13|.|TRBV28
CASRGAGVPEQYF
TGTGCCAGCAGGGGGGCTGGGGTCCCCGAGCAGTACTTC
>.|TRBJ2-5|15|TRBD1|TRBV15
CATSREQGAQETQYF
TGTGCCACCAGCAGAGAACAGGGGGCACAAGAGACCCAGTACTTC
>.|TRBJ1-1|15|.|TRBV19
CASSGQSRWNTEAFF
TGTGCCAGTAGCGGACAGAGCCGTTGGAACACTGAAGCTTTCTTT
>once|TRBJ1-1|13|.|TRBV28
CASSLHLAGEAFF
TGTGCCAGCAGTCTCCACTTGGCAGGTGAAGCTTTCTTT